This record looks at one TCR beta chain sequence and its context. The source of the sample is a study of cytomegalovirus exposure and HLA in healthy donors. CDR3 size: 12 residues. The germline gives CDR1 MNHEY, CDR2 SVGAGI. V lost 6 bases and J lost 6, with 11 bases in between. The PCR was carried out with 60 Vbeta primers and 13 Jbeta primers. Produced via immunoSEQ multiplex PCR; TCRdb's table is partial and in-frame only. The sample carries 120,000 to 150,000 clones, 80% to 85% recorded once. The sequencing input was PBMCs. V is TRBV6-5 and J is TRBJ1-1; no clear D gene. The sequence came from a male donor in good health and CMV-seropositive. CDR3 bases: TGTGCCAGCAGACATGAAGATTCTGAAGCTTTCTTT. Amino acid sequence: CASRHEDSEAFF.